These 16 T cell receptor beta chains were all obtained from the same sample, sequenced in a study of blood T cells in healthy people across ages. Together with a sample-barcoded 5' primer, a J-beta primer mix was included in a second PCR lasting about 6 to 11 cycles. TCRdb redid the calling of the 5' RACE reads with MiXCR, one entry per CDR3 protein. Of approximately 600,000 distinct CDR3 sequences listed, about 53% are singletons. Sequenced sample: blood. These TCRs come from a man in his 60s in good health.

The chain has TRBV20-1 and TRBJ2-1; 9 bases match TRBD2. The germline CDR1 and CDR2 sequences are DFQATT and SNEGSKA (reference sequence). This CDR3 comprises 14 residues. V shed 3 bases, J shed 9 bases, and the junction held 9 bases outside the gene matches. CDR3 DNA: TGCAGTGCTAGGTGGGGCGGGGGGGCCCTTGAGCAGTTCTTC. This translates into CSARWGGGALEQFF.

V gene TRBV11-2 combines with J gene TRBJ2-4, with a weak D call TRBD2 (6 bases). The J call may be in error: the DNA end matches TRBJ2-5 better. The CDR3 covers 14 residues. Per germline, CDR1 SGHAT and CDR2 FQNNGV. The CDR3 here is CASSLADRGETQYF. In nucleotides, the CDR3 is TGTGCCAGCAGCTTAGCTGACCGGGGGGAGACCCAGTACTTC.

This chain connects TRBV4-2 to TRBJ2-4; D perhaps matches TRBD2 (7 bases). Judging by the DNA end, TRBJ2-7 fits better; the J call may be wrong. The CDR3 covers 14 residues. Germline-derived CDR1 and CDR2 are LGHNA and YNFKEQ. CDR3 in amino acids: CASSGGGADHEQYF. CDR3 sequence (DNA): TGTGCCAGCAGTGGAGGGGGGGCTGACCACGAGCAGTACTTC.

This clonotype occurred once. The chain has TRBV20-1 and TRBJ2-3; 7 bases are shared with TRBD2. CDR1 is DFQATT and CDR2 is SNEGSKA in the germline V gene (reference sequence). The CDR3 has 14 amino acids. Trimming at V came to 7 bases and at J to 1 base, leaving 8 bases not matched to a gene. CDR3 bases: TGCAGTGGGGGTGATAGCGGGCGCACAGATACGCAGTATTTT. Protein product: CSGGDSGRTDTQYF.

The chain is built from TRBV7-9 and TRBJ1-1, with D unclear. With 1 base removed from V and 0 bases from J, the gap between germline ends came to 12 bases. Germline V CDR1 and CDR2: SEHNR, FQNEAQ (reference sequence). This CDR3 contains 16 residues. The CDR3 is CASSLGVGIMNTEAFF. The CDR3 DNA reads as TGTGCCAGCAGCTTAGGGGTAGGCATTATGAACACTGAAGCTTTCTTT.

In nucleotides, the CDR3 is TGTGCTAGTGGTTTGGGACTAGCGGGGGGGATGGAGACCCAGTACTTC. This sequence encodes CASGLGLAGGMETQYF. The rearrangement joins TRBV12-5 to TRBJ2-4; TRBD2 aligns across 14 bases. The J call may be in error: the DNA end matches TRBJ2-5 better. This CDR3 has 16 residues. From germline, CDR1 is LGHNT and CDR2 FRNRAP.

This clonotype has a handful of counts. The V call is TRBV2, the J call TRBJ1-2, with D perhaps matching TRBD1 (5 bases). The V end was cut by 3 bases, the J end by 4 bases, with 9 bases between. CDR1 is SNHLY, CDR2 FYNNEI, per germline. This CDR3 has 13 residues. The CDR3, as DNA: TGTGCCAGCAGTGAGGGGGGGACCTATGGCTACACCTTC. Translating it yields CASSEGGTYGYTF.

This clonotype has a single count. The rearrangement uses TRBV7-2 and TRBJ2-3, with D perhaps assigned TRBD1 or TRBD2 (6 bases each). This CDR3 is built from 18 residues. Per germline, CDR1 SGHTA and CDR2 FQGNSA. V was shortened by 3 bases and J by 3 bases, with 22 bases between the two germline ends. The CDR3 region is CASSLGAVPGAGTDTQYF. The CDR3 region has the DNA TGTGCCAGCAGCTTGGGAGCGGTGCCGGGGGCGGGGACAGATACGCAGTATTTT.

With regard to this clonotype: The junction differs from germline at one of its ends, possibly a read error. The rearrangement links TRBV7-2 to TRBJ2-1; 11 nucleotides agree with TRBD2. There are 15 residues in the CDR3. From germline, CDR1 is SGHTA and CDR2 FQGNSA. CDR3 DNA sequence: TGTGCCAGCAGCGGCGGGACTAGCGGCAACAATGAGCAGTTATTC. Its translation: CASSGGTSGNNEQLF.

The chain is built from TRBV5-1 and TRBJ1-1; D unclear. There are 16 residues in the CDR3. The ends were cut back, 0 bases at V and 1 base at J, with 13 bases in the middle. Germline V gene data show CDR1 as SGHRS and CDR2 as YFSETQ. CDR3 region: CASSLVSGMQNTEAFF. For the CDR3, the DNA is TGCGCCAGCAGCTTGGTTTCGGGGATGCAGAACACTGAAGCTTTCTTT.

CDR3 DNA sequence: TGTGCCAGCAGTTACGGCTCCCCTACCATTCAGATCTCACCCCTCCACTTT. It is translated as CASSYGSPTIQISPLHF. This chain joins TRBV6-6 and TRBJ1-6; no clear D. With 2 bases removed from V and 10 bases from J, the gap between germline ends came to 21 bases. The germline gives CDR1 MNHNY, CDR2 SVGAGI (reference sequence). The CDR3 runs 17 residues.

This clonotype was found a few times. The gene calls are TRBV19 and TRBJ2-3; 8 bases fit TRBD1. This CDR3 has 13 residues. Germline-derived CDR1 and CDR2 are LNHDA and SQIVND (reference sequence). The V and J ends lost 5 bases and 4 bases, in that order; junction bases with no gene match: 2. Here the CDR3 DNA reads TGTGCCAGTAGTCCGACAGGGGCAGATACGCAGTATTTT. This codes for CASSPTGADTQYF.

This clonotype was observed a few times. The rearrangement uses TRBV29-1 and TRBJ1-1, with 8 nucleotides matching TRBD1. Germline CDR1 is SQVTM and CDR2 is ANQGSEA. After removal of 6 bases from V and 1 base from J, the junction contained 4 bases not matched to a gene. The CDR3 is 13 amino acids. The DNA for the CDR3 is TGCAGCGTCCAACAGGGGGGGAACACTGAAGCTTTCTTT. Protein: CSVQQGGNTEAFF.

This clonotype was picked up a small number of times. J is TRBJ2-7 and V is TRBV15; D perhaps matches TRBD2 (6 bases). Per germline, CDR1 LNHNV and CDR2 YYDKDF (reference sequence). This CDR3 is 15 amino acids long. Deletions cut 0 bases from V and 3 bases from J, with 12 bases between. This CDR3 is CATSREKGAGYEQYF. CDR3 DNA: TGTGCCACCAGCAGAGAAAAGGGAGCGGGCTACGAGCAGTACTTC.

The CDR3 here is CASSQDELENIQYF. The CDR3 bases are TGTGCCAGCAGCCAAGATGAACTAGAAAACATTCAGTACTTC. This rearrangement joins TRBV4-2 to TRBJ2-4; a possible D gene is TRBD2 (5 bases). The CDR3 sequence is 14 residues long. From germline, CDR1 is LGHNA and CDR2 YNFKEQ. Trimming left V 0 bases short and J 5 bases short, with 8 bases between.

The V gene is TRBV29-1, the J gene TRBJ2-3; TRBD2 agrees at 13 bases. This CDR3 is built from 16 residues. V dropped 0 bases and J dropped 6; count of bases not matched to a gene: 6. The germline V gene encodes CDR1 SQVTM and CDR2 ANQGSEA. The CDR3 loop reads CSVEDRTSGGQDTQYF. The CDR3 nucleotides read TGCAGCGTTGAAGATCGGACTAGCGGGGGCCAGGATACGCAGTATTTT.